The entry below describes one TCR beta chain. Its antigen is not identified. Profiling relied on immunoSEQ multiplex PCR, and the TCRdb table lists in-frame clones only, not all of them. The sample consists of under 95,000 clones, 80% to 85% of them appearing once. The record originates from a study of graft-versus-host responses after intestinal transplantation. Study information: Transplants were multivisceral, liver-intestinal, or isolated intestinal. Anti-thymocyte globulin served as induction for all recipients, who then took tacrolimus and steroids for approximately three years.

Trimming removed 2 bases from V and 3 bases from J, with 8 bases in between. This CDR3 comprises 13 residues. Germline loops: CDR1 MDHEN, CDR2 SYDVKM. J is TRBJ2-7 and V is TRBV28; D perhaps matches TRBD2 (6 bases). The receptor's source is a human donor who received an intestinal transplant. The sequences come from unstimulated CD4+ T cells sorted from spleen or lymph node cells, collected before intestinal transplant. The CDR3 DNA reads as TGTGCCAGCAGTTTAAACGGGGGCTACGAGCAGTACTTC. Translating it yields CASSLNGGYEQYF.